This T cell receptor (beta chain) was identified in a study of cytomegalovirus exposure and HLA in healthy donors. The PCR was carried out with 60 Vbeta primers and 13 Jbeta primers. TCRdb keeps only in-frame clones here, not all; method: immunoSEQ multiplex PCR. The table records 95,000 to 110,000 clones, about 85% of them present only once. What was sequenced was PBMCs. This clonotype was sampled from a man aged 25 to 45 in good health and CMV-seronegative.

The CDR3 region has the DNA TGTGCCAGCAGTTTATTCCCCCCCAGGGATGAGCAGTTCTTC. It translates to CASSLFPPRDEQFF. The chain has TRBV28 and TRBJ2-1, with D perhaps TRBD1 (5 bases). V lost 1 base, J lost 8 bases, and 12 bases lay in between. Germline lookup yields CDR1 MDHEN and CDR2 SYDVKM. The CDR3 consists of 14 residues.